The rows below give T cell receptor beta chains drawn from one sample of a study of blood T cell repertoires in COVID-19. The table came from immunoSEQ multiplex PCR; TCRdb's copy has only in-frame clones and leaves some out. The sample contains 140,000 to 150,000 clones, 84% of which appear only once. Sequences were obtained from peripheral blood. The source of these receptors is a man between 60 and 75 years old with active or convalescent COVID-19. CDR3s include the opening cysteine and the closing phenylalanine or tryptophan. Fields, in order: D gene, clone size, CDR3 length, V gene, J gene, CDR3 protein, CDR3 DNA. A D gene is named only where the DNA matches it firmly. Not every row has a clone size; where given, it reads once, few, many or a size class.

d_call: TRBD1
clone_size: -
cdr3_length: 16
v_call: TRBV5-1
j_call: TRBJ2-2
cdr3_aa: CASSPLTGAKTGELFF
cdr3_nt: TGCGCCAGCAGCCCGCTGACAGGGGCTAAAACCGGGGAGCTGTTTTTT

d_call: -
clone_size: -
cdr3_length: 14
v_call: TRBV2
j_call: TRBJ2-2
cdr3_aa: CASSEAFSAGELFF
cdr3_nt: TGTGCCAGCAGTGAAGCGTTCAGCGCCGGGGAGCTGTTTTTT

d_call: -
clone_size: once
cdr3_length: 15
v_call: TRBV27
j_call: TRBJ1-4
cdr3_aa: CASSRSQPTNEKLFF
cdr3_nt: TGTGCCAGCAGTCGCTCACAGCCAACTAATGAAAAACTGTTTTTT

d_call: -
clone_size: once
cdr3_length: 13
v_call: TRBV30
j_call: TRBJ1-2
cdr3_aa: CAWFSGTHFGYTF
cdr3_nt: TGTGCCTGGTTTTCCGGGACACATTTCGGCTACACCTTC

d_call: -
clone_size: -
cdr3_length: 15
v_call: TRBV5-4
j_call: TRBJ1-3
cdr3_aa: CASSLASVSGNTIYF
cdr3_nt: TGTGCCAGCAGCTTGGCTTCAGTCTCTGGAAACACCATATATTTT

d_call: -
clone_size: -
cdr3_length: 14
v_call: TRBV10-2
j_call: TRBJ1-1
cdr3_aa: CASSEFTLNTEAFF
cdr3_nt: TGCGCCAGCAGTGAGTTTACATTGAACACTGAAGCTTTCTTT

d_call: TRBD1
clone_size: -
cdr3_length: 15
v_call: TRBV6-2/TRBV6-3
j_call: TRBJ2-1
cdr3_aa: CASSYGRQGRSEQFF
cdr3_nt: TGTGCCAGCAGTTACGGTCGACAGGGCCGTAGTGAGCAGTTCTTC

d_call: TRBD1
clone_size: -
cdr3_length: 14
v_call: TRBV27
j_call: TRBJ1-1
cdr3_aa: CASLRQGMNTEAFF
cdr3_nt: TGTGCCAGCTTAAGACAGGGGATGAACACTGAAGCTTTCTTT

d_call: -
clone_size: -
cdr3_length: 11
v_call: TRBV6-5
j_call: TRBJ1-2
cdr3_aa: CASRGNDGHTF
cdr3_nt: TGTGCCTCGCGGGGGAATGATGGCCACACCTTC

d_call: -
clone_size: once
cdr3_length: 14
v_call: TRBV5-1
j_call: TRBJ2-7
cdr3_aa: CASSLGRSSYEQYF
cdr3_nt: TGCGCCAGCAGCTTGGGTCGCAGCTCCTACGAGCAGTACTTC

d_call: -
clone_size: -
cdr3_length: 15
v_call: TRBV7-2
j_call: TRBJ1-5
cdr3_aa: CATNLDGGGNQPQHF
cdr3_nt: TGTGCCACCAACCTAGACGGAGGGGGCAATCAGCCCCAGCATTTT

d_call: -
clone_size: -
cdr3_length: 12
v_call: TRBV10-2
j_call: TRBJ1-1
cdr3_aa: CASGDMNTEAFF
cdr3_nt: TGCGCCAGCGGGGACATGAACACTGAAGCTTTCTTT

d_call: TRBD1
clone_size: -
cdr3_length: 14
v_call: TRBV11-3
j_call: TRBJ1-6
cdr3_aa: CASRRTGGASPLHF
cdr3_nt: TGTGCCAGCAGGCGGACAGGGGGCGCTTCACCCCTCCACTTT

d_call: TRBD2
clone_size: -
cdr3_length: 17
v_call: TRBV10-1
j_call: TRBJ2-1
cdr3_aa: CASSESRPSGVYNEQFF
cdr3_nt: TGCGCCAGCAGTGAGTCCCGTCCAAGCGGGGTTTACAATGAGCAGTTCTTC

d_call: -
clone_size: -
cdr3_length: 15
v_call: TRBV7-2
j_call: TRBJ2-2
cdr3_aa: CASLAGGQITGELFF
cdr3_nt: TGTGCCAGCCTCGCTGGGGGACAAATCACCGGGGAGCTGTTTTTT

d_call: TRBD2
clone_size: -
cdr3_length: 15
v_call: TRBV7-2
j_call: TRBJ2-5
cdr3_aa: CASSRGGRGRETQYF
cdr3_nt: TGTGCCAGCAGCCGGGGCGGGAGGGGGCGAGAGACCCAGTACTTC